This T cell receptor (beta chain) was profiled in a study of cytomegalovirus exposure and HLA in healthy donors. 60 Vbeta and 13 Jbeta primers were used in PCR. Sequencing used immunoSEQ multiplex PCR; TCRdb keeps in-frame clones, though not all of them. Of 90,000 to 120,000 clones listed, roughly 70% were seen once; the top ten hold 13% to 15%. The table lists this clone with a few counts. Its target is not known. General study results and limits: The authors considered a cluster of highly shared sequence variants likely to be a sequencing artifact.

Per germline, CDR1 MGHRA and CDR2 YSYEKL. V lost 3 bases, J lost 5 bases, and 17 bases lay in between. This CDR3 spans 16 amino acids. The sequence derives from a woman between 40 and 55 years old in good health and CMV-seropositive. The V gene is TRBV4-1, the J gene TRBJ2-1, with a tentative D call TRBD2 (6 bases). Sample: PBMCs. In DNA form, the CDR3 reads TGCGCCAGCAGCCACTTTGCGGGCGGGGAAAACAATGAGCAGTTCTTC. It codes for CASSHFAGGENNEQFF.